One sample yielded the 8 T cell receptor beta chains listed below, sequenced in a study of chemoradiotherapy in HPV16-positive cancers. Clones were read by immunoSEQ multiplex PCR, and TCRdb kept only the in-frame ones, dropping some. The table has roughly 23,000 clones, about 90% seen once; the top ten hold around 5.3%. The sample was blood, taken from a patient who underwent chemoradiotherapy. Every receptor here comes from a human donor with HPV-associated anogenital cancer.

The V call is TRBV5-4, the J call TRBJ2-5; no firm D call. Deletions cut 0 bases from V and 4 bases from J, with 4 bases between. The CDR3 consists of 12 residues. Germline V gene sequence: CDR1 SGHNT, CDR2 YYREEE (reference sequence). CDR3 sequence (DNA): TGTGCCAGCAGCTTGGACAGAGAGACCCAGTACTTC. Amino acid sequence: CASSLDRETQYF.

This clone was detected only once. CDR3 sequence: CASSLAGGPYNEQFF. In nucleotides, the CDR3 is TGTGCCAGCAGCTTAGCGGGGGGTCCGTACAATGAGCAGTTCTTC. The rearrangement uses TRBV11-3 and TRBJ2-1, with 7 bases aligning to TRBD2. Germline CDR1 reads SGHNT; CDR2 reads YENEEA. The CDR3 has 15 amino acids. J gave up 4 bases and V 1 base, and 4 bases lay outside the gene matches.

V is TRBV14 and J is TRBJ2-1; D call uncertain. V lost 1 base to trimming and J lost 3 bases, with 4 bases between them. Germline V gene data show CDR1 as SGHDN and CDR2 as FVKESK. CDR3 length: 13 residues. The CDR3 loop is CASSQVGYNEQFF. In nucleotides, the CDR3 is TGTGCCAGCAGCCAAGTCGGCTACAATGAGCAGTTCTTC.

CDR3 nucleotide sequence: TGTGCCAGCAGCCACGACGTCGACACTAACTATGGCTACACCTTC. Amino acids: CASSHDVDTNYGYTF. V gene TRBV14 combines with J gene TRBJ1-2; the D is unclear. CDR1 is SGHDN and CDR2 is FVKESK in the germline V gene. This CDR3 contains 15 residues. V was pared by 3 bases and J by 0 bases, with 11 bases between.

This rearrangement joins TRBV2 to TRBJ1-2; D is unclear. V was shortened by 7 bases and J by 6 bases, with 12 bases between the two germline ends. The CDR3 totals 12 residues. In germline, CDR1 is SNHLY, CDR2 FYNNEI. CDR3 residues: CASIRLADGYTF. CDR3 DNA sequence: TGTGCCAGCATCCGATTGGCTGATGGCTACACCTTC.

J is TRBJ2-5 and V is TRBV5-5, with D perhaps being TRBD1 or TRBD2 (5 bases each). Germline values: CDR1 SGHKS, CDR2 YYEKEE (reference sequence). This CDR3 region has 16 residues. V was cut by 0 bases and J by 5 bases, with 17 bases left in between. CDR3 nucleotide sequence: TGTGCCAGCAGCTTGGGTGTGGGGCTGAGGGTGGAGACCCAGTACTTC. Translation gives CASSLGVGLRVETQYF.

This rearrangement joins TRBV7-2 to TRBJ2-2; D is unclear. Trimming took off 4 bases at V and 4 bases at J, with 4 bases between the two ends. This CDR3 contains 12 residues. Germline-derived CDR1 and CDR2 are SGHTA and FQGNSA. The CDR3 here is CASSYITGELFF. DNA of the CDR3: TGTGCCAGCAGCTACATCACCGGGGAGCTGTTTTTT.

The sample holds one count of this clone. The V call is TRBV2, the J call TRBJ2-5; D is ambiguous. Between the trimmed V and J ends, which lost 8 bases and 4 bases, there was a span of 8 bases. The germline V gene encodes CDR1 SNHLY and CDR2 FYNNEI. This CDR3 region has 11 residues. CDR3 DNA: TGTGCCAGCCGTATACGAGAGACCCAGTACTTC. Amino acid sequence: CASRIRETQYF.